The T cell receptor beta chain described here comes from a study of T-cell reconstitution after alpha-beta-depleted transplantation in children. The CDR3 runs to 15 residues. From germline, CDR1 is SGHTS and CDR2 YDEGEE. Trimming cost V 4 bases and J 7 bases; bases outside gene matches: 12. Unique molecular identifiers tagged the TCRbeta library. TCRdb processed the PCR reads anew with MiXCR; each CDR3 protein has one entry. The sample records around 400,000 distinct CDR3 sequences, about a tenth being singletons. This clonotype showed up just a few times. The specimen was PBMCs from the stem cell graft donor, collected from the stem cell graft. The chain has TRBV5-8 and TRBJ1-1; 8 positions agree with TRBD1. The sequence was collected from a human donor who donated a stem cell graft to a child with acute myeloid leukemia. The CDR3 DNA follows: TGTGCCAGCAGCGGAACGACAGGGGCTTGGGGTGAAGCTTTCTTT. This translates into CASSGTTGAWGEAFF. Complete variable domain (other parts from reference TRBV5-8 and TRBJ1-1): EAGVTQSPTHLIKTRGQQATLRCSPISGHTSVYWYQQALGLGLQFLLWYDEGEERNRGNFPPRFSGRQFPNYSSELNVNALELEDSALYLCASSGTTGAWGEAFFGQGTRLTVV.